This T cell receptor beta chain was identified in a study of CD8+CD57+ T cells in acquired aplastic anemia (dated by TCRdb to 2016 to 2018). For the study in its entirety: DNA extracted from sorted CD4+ and CD8+ cells had a mean of approximately 3.4 ug, with a range of roughly 0.17 to 30 ug. A CD8+CD57+ expansion meant a frequency higher than the mean frequency seen in healthy subjects. Study-wide conclusions, independent of this receptor: Patients and healthy controls showed no significant difference in CD8+ Simpson's diversity (P=0.060). Around 28 CD8+ CDR3 sequences were found to be shared between patients and controls, but these sequences appeared to be highly expressed in patients and within the immunodominant clones of the patients.

From a lookup of the germline V gene (reference sequence), CDR1 and CDR2 are SEHNR and FQNEAQ. V loses 5 bases of germline sequence and J loses 5 bases, and the interval between the two ends is 12 bases. The CDR3 spans 13 residues, from the cysteine through the phenylalanine. Of all the DNA, just the CDR3 is kept, 39 bases in frame from base 1. Patients chosen for sequencing had shown expansion of CD8+CD57+ cells by flow cytometry. Every patient had a diagnosis of severe acquired aplastic anemia based on International Study of Aplastic Anemia and Agranulocytosis and Camitta criteria. Patients had received no therapy at the time of blood sampling. In this study, sorted CD4+ and CD8+ T cells from the blood of healthy subjects and of severe aplastic anemia patients had their TCR repertoires deep-sequenced. Patients were enrolled in the USA under clinicaltrials.gov protocols 00001620, 01623167, 00001397, 00071045, 00081523 and 00961064. Ficoll-Paque density gradient centrifugation was used to isolate peripheral blood mononuclear cells. Before DNA extraction, CD4+ and CD8+ T cells were sorted by FACS or by magnetic beads.

TCR beta VDJ combination and CDR3 sequence profiling used genomic DNA as the template. TCR repertoire sequencing was run on an Illumina HiSeq 2000. Turning to the authors' computational methods: Repertoire assessment relied on Simpson's diversity index, CDR3 size and DJ length profiles, and TRBV/TRBJ rearrangement plots. The immunodominant clone was defined as the most abundant DNA sequence in deep sequencing data. CDR3 amino acid sequences were screened for sharing across subjects and compared with published repertoires and the VDJdb database. TCRdb's own reprocessing of the public reads used fastp at Q25 and MiXCR and kept productive beta chains. Under each unique CDR3 protein, matching rows form one entry showing the most common genes and DNA. These V and J calls originate from TCRdb's pipeline instead of the authors' own analysis. The sample table lists approximately 300,000 distinct CDR3 sequences, about three fifths of them with a count of one. The ten largest make up roughly 1.2% of the sample.

As regards this clonotype: Its antigen remains undetermined. One base away there is no much larger clone; base qualities are not given.

In this chain, TRBV7-9 is recombined with TRBJ1-1; the D gene is perhaps TRBD1, from 6 matching bases. Sequenced material: sorted CD4+, CD8+, or CD8+CD57+ T cells (not recorded which) from PBMCs. This clonotype originated in a human donor with aplastic anemia. The CDR3 region: CASSRPGVTEAFF. The base sequence is TGTGCCAGCAGCCGACCAGGGGTAACTGAAGCTTTCTTT.